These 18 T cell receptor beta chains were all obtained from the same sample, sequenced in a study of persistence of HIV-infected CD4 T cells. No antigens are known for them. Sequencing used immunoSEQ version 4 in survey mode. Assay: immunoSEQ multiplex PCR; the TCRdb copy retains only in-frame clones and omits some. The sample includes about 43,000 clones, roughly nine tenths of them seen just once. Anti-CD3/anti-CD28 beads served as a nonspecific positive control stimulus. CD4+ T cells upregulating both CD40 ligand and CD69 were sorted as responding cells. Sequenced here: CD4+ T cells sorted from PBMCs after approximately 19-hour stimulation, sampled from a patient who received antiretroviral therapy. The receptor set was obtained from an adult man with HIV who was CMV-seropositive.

CDR3 loop: CASSPLQGARSRSYGYTF. The CDR3 coding sequence is TGTGCCAGCTCACCACTGCAGGGGGCCCGATCTCGCAGCTATGGCTACACCTTC. J is TRBJ1-2 and V is TRBV18, with 8 nucleotides matching TRBD1. There are 18 residues in the CDR3. Germline assignment: CDR1 KGHSH and CDR2 LQKENI. V lost 1 base, J lost 4 bases, and 14 bases stayed unmatched.

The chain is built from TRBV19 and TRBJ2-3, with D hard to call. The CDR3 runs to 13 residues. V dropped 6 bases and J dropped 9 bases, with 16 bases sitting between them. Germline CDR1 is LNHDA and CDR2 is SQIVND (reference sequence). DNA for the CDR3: TGTGCCAGTAGGACAACCGAATTGGGGACGCAGTATTTT. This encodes CASRTTELGTQYF.

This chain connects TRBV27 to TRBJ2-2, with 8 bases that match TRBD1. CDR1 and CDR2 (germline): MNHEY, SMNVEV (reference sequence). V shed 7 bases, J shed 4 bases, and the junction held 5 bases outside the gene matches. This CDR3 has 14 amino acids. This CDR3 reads CASTDRVGTGELFF. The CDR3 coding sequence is TGTGCCAGCACGGACAGGGTGGGCACCGGGGAGCTGTTTTTT.

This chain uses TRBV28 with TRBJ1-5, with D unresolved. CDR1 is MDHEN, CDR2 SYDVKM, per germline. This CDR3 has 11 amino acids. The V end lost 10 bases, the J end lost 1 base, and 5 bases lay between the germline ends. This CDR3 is CATSSNQPQHF. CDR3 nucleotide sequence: TGTGCCACCTCCAGCAATCAGCCCCAGCATTTT.

CDR3 in DNA: TGCAGCGTTTCAGACAGGATATCTCTGTACGAGCAGTACTTC. Translated, it gives CSVSDRISLYEQYF. This chain connects TRBV29-1 to TRBJ2-7, with D perhaps TRBD1 (6 bases). V lost 5 bases, J lost 4 bases, and 18 bases lay in between. The germline V gene has CDR1 SQVTM and CDR2 ANQGSEA. CDR3 length: 14 amino acids.

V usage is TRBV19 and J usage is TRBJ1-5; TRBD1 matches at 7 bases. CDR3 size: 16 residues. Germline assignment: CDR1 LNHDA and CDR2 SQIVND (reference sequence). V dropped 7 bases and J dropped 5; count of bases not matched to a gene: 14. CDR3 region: CASTTPSGDRHQPQHF. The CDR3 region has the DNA TGTGCCAGTACTACGCCCTCGGGGGACAGACATCAGCCCCAGCATTTT.

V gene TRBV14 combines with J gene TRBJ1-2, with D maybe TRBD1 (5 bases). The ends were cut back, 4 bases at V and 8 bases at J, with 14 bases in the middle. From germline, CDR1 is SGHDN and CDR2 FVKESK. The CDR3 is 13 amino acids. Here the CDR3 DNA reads TGTGCCAGCAGCCGACAGACAGTCGAAGGCTACACCTTC. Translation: CASSRQTVEGYTF.

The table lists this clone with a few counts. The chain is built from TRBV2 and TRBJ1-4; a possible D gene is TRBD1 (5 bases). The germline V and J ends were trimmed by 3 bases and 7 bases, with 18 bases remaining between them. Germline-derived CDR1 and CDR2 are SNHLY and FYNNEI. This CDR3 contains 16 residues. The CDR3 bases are TGTGCCAGCAGTGACAGGGCCACTCCTACTGCTGAAAAACTGTTTTTT. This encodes CASSDRATPTAEKLFF.

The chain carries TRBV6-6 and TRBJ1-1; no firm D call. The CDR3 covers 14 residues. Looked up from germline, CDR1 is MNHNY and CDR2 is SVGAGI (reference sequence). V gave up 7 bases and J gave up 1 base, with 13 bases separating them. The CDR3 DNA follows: TGTGCCAGCACCCAGAATAAGGAGAACACTGAAGCTTTCTTT. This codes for CASTQNKENTEAFF.

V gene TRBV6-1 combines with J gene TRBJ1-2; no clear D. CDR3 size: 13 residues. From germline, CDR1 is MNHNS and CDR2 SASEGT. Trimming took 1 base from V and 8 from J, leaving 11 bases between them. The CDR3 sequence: CASSEDRVEGYTF. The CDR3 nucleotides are TGTGCCAGCAGTGAAGACCGGGTTGAGGGCTACACCTTC.

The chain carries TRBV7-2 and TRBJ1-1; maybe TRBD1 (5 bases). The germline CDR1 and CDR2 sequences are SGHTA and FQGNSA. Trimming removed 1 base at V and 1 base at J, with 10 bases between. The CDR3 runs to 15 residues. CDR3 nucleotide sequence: TGTGCCAGCAGCTTAGTTGACGGGGCGAACACTGAAGCTTTCTTT. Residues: CASSLVDGANTEAFF.

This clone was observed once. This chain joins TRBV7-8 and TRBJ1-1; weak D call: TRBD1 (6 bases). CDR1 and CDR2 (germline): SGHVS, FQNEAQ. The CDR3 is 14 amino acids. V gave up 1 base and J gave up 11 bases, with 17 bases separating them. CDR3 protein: CASSLVVRGELAFF. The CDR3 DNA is TGTGCCAGCAGCTTAGTAGTTAGGGGGGAGTTGGCTTTCTTT.

The CDR3 nucleotides are TGTGCCATCAGTGAGGGGGCAGGGGATGACAATCAGCCCCAGCATTTT. This codes for CAISEGAGDDNQPQHF. The rearrangement joins TRBV10-3 to TRBJ1-5; D is possibly TRBD1 (6 bases). Trimming pared 2 bases from V and 3 bases from J, leaving 14 bases between. Looked up from germline, CDR1 is ENHRY and CDR2 is SYGVKD. The CDR3 runs 16 residues.

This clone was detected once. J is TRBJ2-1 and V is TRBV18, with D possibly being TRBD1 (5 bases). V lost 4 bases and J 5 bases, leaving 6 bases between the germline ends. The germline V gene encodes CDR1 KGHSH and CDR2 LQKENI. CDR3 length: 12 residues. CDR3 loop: CASSRRDNEQFF. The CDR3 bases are TGTGCCAGCTCACGCAGGGACAATGAGCAGTTCTTC.

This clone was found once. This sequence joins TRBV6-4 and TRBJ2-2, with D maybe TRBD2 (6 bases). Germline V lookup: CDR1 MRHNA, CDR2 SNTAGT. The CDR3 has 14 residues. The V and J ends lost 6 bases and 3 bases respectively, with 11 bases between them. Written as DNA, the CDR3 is TGTGCCAGCAGGCGGGACTGGGACACCGGGGAGCTGTTTTTT. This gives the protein CASRRDWDTGELFF.

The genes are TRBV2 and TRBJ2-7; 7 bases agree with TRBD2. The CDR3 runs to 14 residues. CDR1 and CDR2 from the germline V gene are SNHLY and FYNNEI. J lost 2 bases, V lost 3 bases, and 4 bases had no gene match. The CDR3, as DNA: TGTGCCAGCAGTGATCACGGGACTACCTACGAGCAGTACTTC. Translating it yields CASSDHGTTYEQYF.

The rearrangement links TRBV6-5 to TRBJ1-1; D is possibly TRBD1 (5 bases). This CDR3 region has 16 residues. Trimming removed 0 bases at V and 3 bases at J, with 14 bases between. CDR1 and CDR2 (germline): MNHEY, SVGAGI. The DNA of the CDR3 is TGTGCCAGCAGTTACTCGACGGGACCGCTAGACACTGAAGCTTTCTTT. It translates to CASSYSTGPLDTEAFF.

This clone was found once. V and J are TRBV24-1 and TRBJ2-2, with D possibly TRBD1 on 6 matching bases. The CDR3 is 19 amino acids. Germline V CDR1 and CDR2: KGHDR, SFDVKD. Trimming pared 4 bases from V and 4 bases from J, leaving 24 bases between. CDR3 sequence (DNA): TGTGCCACCAGTGAAGGCCCCCACGCACAGGGCTTTATCACCGGGGAGCTGTTTTTT. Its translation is CATSEGPHAQGFITGELFF.